This passage covers 22 T cell receptor beta chains from one sample sequenced in a study of blood T cell repertoires in COVID-19. Assay: immunoSEQ multiplex PCR; the TCRdb copy retains only in-frame clones and omits some. The sample includes about 68,000 clones, over 80% seen only once; the top ten take 2.3%. The material sequenced was peripheral blood. All receptors come from a human donor in a cohort sampled during active COVID-19.

This rearrangement joins TRBV28 to TRBJ2-7; 8 positions agree with TRBD1. Germline V gives CDR1 MDHEN, CDR2 SYDVKM. This CDR3 spans 11 amino acids. J gave up 10 bases and V 4 bases, and 3 bases lay outside the gene matches. Written as DNA, the CDR3 is TGTGCCAGCAGTTCGGACAGGGCTCAGTACTTC. Protein sequence: CASSSDRAQYF. The full variable domain, in which reference TRBV28 and TRBJ2-7 provide the parts outside the CDR3, is DVKVTQSSRYLVKRTGEKVFLECVQDMDHENMFWYRQDPGLGLRLIYFSYDVKMKEKGDIPEGYSVSREKKERFSLILESASTNQTSMYLCASSSDRAQYFGPGTRLTVT.

This chain uses TRBV6-5 with TRBJ1-4; D remains ambiguous. Deletions cut 8 bases from V and 8 bases from J, with 18 bases between. Germline loops: CDR1 MNHEY, CDR2 SVGAGI. The CDR3 sequence is 14 residues long. DNA of the CDR3: TGTGCCAGCCGGATCGAGGTAGGGAGCGAAAAACTGTTTTTT. Its translation is CASRIEVGSEKLFF.

V gene TRBV29-1 combines with J gene TRBJ2-7; TRBD1 aligns across 7 bases. Germline lookup yields CDR1 SQVTM and CDR2 ANQGSEA. V was pared by 8 bases and J by 2 bases, with 18 bases of the junction left unmatched. The CDR3 extends over 16 amino acids. CDR3 coding DNA: TGCAGCTACATGGGGGATTTGACAGGGCCCCCCTACGAGCAGTACTTC. Residues: CSYMGDLTGPPYEQYF.

This clone came up a few times. The rearrangement joins TRBV9 to TRBJ1-3, with D possibly matching TRBD1 (6 bases). V lost 4 bases, J lost 4 bases, and 15 bases lay in between. Germline V gives CDR1 SGDLS, CDR2 YYNGEE. The CDR3 loop spans 15 amino acids. The CDR3 DNA is TGTGCCAGCAGCCTCCGACAGGTTGCAGGAAACACCATATATTTT. The encoded protein is CASSLRQVAGNTIYF.

CDR3 loop: CASSLDLILAGSYEQYF. The CDR3 DNA follows: TGTGCCAGCAGCTTAGATCTGATCCTAGCGGGCTCCTACGAGCAGTACTTC. The gene calls are TRBV11-2 and TRBJ2-7, with 8 bases fitting TRBD2. The V gene's germline CDR1 is SGHAT and CDR2 FQNNGV. This CDR3 contains 17 residues. J was trimmed by 0 bases and V by 0 bases; bases with no gene match: 7.

The gene calls are TRBV6-5 and TRBJ1-1; D is uncertain. CDR1 and CDR2 (germline): MNHEY, SVGAGI. V shed 7 bases and J shed 5 bases, with 11 bases lying between them. The CDR3 is made up of 12 amino acids. DNA of the CDR3: TGTGCCAGCAAAGGGAGAGGGACTGAAGCTTTCTTT. Protein: CASKGRGTEAFF.

The V call is TRBV19, the J call TRBJ1-2; TRBD1 might be the D (6 bases). V was pared by 5 bases and J by 4 bases, with 17 bases between. The CDR3 is 15 residues long. Germline loops: CDR1 LNHDA, CDR2 SQIVND (reference sequence). The DNA for the CDR3 is TGTGCCAGTAGTCTCGACTACAGGGCGGGCTATGGCTACACCTTC. Its translation: CASSLDYRAGYGYTF.

This clone was detected once. The V gene is TRBV19, the J gene TRBJ1-1; D not certain. CDR1 is LNHDA, CDR2 SQIVND, per germline (reference sequence). The length of the CDR3 is 17 residues. The V end lost 4 bases, the J end lost 7 bases, and 25 bases lay between the germline ends. CDR3 coding DNA: TGTGCCAGTAGTACGAGAGGGCGGGATGATCTCCGTAATGAAGCTTTCTTT. Residues: CASSTRGRDDLRNEAFF.

The DNA of the CDR3 is TGCAGTGCTAGGTTCGTTGAAAAACTGTTTTTT. Translated, it gives CSARFVEKLFF. V usage is TRBV20-1 and J usage is TRBJ1-4; no definite D call. CDR3 size: 11 residues. Germline V gives CDR1 DFQATT, CDR2 SNEGSKA (reference sequence). V shed 3 bases and J shed 7 bases, with 6 bases lying between them.

The chain has TRBV24-1 and TRBJ2-1, with D tentatively TRBD1 (6 bases). V lost 7 bases and J 4 bases, leaving 10 bases between the germline ends. This CDR3 contains 13 residues. CDR1 is KGHDR, CDR2 SFDVKD, per germline. Here the CDR3 reads CATRGAWYNEQFF. The CDR3 nucleotides are TGTGCCACCAGGGGGGCGTGGTACAATGAGCAGTTCTTC.

The chain employs TRBV5-1 and TRBJ2-5; 7 bases align to TRBD1. In germline, CDR1 is SGHRS, CDR2 YFSETQ. V gave up 6 bases and J gave up 4 bases; unmatched junction bases: 9. The CDR3 has 14 amino acids. The CDR3 protein is CASTYGTGAETQYF. The CDR3 DNA reads TGCGCCAGCACCTATGGTACAGGGGCAGAGACCCAGTACTTC. Together with reference TRBV5-1 and TRBJ2-5, the CDR3 gives the full variable domain: KAGVTQTPRYLIKTRGQQVTLSCSPISGHRSVSWYQQTPGQGLQFLFEYFSETQRNKGNFPGRFSGRQFSNSRSEMNVSTLELGDSALYLCASTYGTGAETQYFGPGTRLLVL.

The chain carries TRBV30 and TRBJ1-6; 10 nucleotides align to TRBD1. The CDR3 totals 16 residues. Trimming removed 4 bases from V and 7 bases from J; junction bases left unmatched: 10. Germline loops: CDR1 GTSNPN, CDR2 SVGIG (reference sequence). The CDR3 DNA is TGTGCCTGGACCCCCGTGGGGGACAGGGGAAATTCACCCCTCCACTTT. Translating gives CAWTPVGDRGNSPLHF.

The chain couples TRBV28 to TRBJ1-1, with D possibly being TRBD1 (6 bases). Germline CDR1 is MDHEN and CDR2 is SYDVKM. This CDR3 region has 11 residues. V was trimmed by 8 bases and J by 8 bases, leaving 12 bases between them. CDR3 sequence: CASLGQPEAFF. The CDR3 nucleotides read TGTGCCAGCCTAGGACAGCCCGAAGCTTTCTTT.

The gene calls are TRBV5-7 and TRBJ1-6; 8 bases are shared with TRBD1. TRBV5-7 belongs to the ORF category, with a function that is uncertain. The CDR3 totals 15 residues. V lost 5 bases, J lost 5 bases, and 6 bases stayed unmatched. In nucleotides, the CDR3 is TGTGCCAGCAGAGTAGGACAGGGAGATAATTCACCCCTCCACTTT. Its protein product is CASRVGQGDNSPLHF.

The CDR3, as DNA: TGCGCCAGCAGCTCCGGACAGGGGATAGGTGAAAAACTGTTTTTT. Its translation: CASSSGQGIGEKLFF. V is TRBV5-1 and J is TRBJ1-4; 9 bases line up with TRBD1. V was clipped by 3 bases and J by 7 bases; unmatched bases: 7. CDR1 is SGHRS and CDR2 is YFSETQ in the germline V gene. The CDR3 sequence is 15 residues long. The full variable domain, its missing parts supplied by reference TRBV5-1 and TRBJ1-4, is KAGVTQTPRYLIKTRGQQVTLSCSPISGHRSVSWYQQTPGQGLQFLFEYFSETQRNKGNFPGRFSGRQFSNSRSEMNVSTLELGDSALYLCASSSGQGIGEKLFFGSGTQLSVL.

The rearrangement uses TRBV28 and TRBJ2-5; tentatively, D is TRBD2 (6 bases). The CDR3 sequence is 14 residues long. V lost 5 bases, J lost 2 bases, and 12 bases lay in between. Germline V gene lookup returns CDR1 MDHEN and CDR2 SYDVKM. The chain's CDR3 is CASSPGTDQETQYF. As DNA, the CDR3 is TGTGCCAGCAGTCCGGGGACTGATCAAGAGACCCAGTACTTC.

The chain couples TRBV6-5 to TRBJ1-2, with 7 bases matching TRBD1. Germline V lookup: CDR1 MNHEY, CDR2 SVGAGI. With 6 bases clipped from V and 6 bases from J, the junction kept 10 bases outside the gene matches. This CDR3 is 14 amino acids long. CDR3 amino acids: CASRTQGNAHGYTF. CDR3 coding DNA: TGTGCCAGCAGGACACAGGGGAACGCGCATGGCTACACCTTC.

The rearrangement uses TRBV13 and TRBJ2-1; perhaps TRBD1 as D (6 bases). V lost 4 bases and J lost 6, with 19 bases in between. This CDR3 comprises 16 residues. Germline V gives CDR1 PRHDT, CDR2 FYEKMQ (reference sequence). Written as DNA, the CDR3 is TGTGCCAGCAGCTCGCACGGGACACTTAAGCGCAATGAGCAGTTCTTC. This codes for CASSSHGTLKRNEQFF.

CDR3 nucleotides: TGTGCCTGGGGTCCACAGGGGAATCAGCCCCAGCATTTT. The encoded protein is CAWGPQGNQPQHF. V gene TRBV30 combines with J gene TRBJ1-5, with TRBD1 matching 7 bases. CDR1 is GTSNPN, CDR2 SVGIG, per germline (reference sequence). Trimming cost V 5 bases and J 4 bases; bases outside gene matches: 5. The CDR3 consists of 13 residues.

The chain links TRBV7-8 to TRBJ2-3; weak D call: TRBD2 (7 bases). Trimming took off 1 base at V and 3 bases at J, with 11 bases between the two ends. The length of the CDR3 is 15 residues. Per the germline V gene, CDR1 is SGHVS and CDR2 is FQNEAQ. The CDR3 spells CASSLVGGLTDTQYF. For the CDR3, the DNA is TGTGCCAGCAGCTTAGTGGGGGGGCTTACAGATACGCAGTATTTT.

The J gene is TRBJ2-1, the V gene TRBV9, with TRBD1 as a possible D gene (6 bases). This CDR3 spans 16 amino acids. Germline CDR1 and CDR2: SGDLS and YYNGEE. The V end lost 0 bases, the J end lost 1 base, and 11 bases lay between the germline ends. CDR3 region: CASSVVGQTSYNEQFF. Here the CDR3 DNA reads TGTGCCAGCAGCGTAGTAGGACAGACGTCCTACAATGAGCAGTTCTTC. Supplemented by reference TRBV9 and TRBJ2-1, the full variable domain reads DSGVTQTPKHLITATGQRVTLRCSPRSGDLSVYWYQQSLDQGLQFLIQYYNGEERAKGNILERFSAQQFPDLHSELNLSSLELGDSALYFCASSVVGQTSYNEQFFGPGTRLTVL.

This clone was counted once. The genes are TRBV24-1 and TRBJ2-1; 13 bases are shared with TRBD2. The J segment lost 5 bases and the V segment lost 2 bases, leaving 5 bases of the junction unmatched. This CDR3 spans 17 amino acids. CDR1 and CDR2 from the germline V gene are KGHDR and SFDVKD. Written as DNA, the CDR3 is TGTGCCACCAGTGATTCTTGGACTAGCGGGAGCCACAATGAGCAGTTCTTC. It specifies CATSDSWTSGSHNEQFF.